Below are 31 T cell receptor beta chains sequenced from a single sample in a study of cytomegalovirus exposure and HLA in healthy donors (dated by TCRdb to the late 2010s). Libraries came from the immunoSEQ multiplex PCR assay. In TCRdb, the immuneACCESS table is reduced to in-frame sequences with V and J assigned. These tables do not hold every clone; where another copy was compared, an unresolved V gene accounts for under half, and the others remain unexplained. Counted in this sample were about 200,000 clones; 83% of them appeared once. 5.5% to 7% of the sample is held by the ten biggest clonotypes. The sample consisted of PBMCs. The receptors stem from a woman aged 18 to 35 in good health and CMV-seronegative.

This chain links TRBV5-1 with TRBJ2-1; 11 bases line up with TRBD2. The V and J ends lost 2 bases and 6 bases, in that order; junction bases with no gene match: 7. This CDR3 is 16 amino acids long. CDR1 and CDR2 from the germline V gene are SGHRS and YFSETQ. CDR3 loop: CASSFTSGGRGNEQFF. The CDR3 nucleotides read TGCGCCAGCAGCTTTACTAGCGGGGGAAGGGGCAATGAGCAGTTCTTC. The full variable domain, with the rest looked up from reference TRBV5-1 and TRBJ2-1, is KAGVTQTPRYLIKTRGQQVTLSCSPISGHRSVSWYQQTPGQGLQFLFEYFSETQRNKGNFPGRFSGRQFSNSRSEMNVSTLELGDSALYLCASSFTSGGRGNEQFFGPGTRLTVL.

This chain links TRBV2 with TRBJ2-2; 9 nucleotides match TRBD2. V trimming: 6 bases; J trimming: 3 bases; junction bases outside the gene matches: 8. CDR3 length: 16 residues. The V gene's germline CDR1 is SNHLY and CDR2 FYNNEI. The CDR3 loop reads CASRTLSGSDTGELFF. The CDR3 DNA follows: TGTGCCAGCAGGACCCTTAGCGGGAGCGACACCGGGGAGCTGTTTTTT.

The V gene is TRBV6-4, the J gene TRBJ2-7; 7 bases agree with TRBD2. The CDR3 covers 15 residues. Trimming cost V 4 bases and J 2 bases; bases outside gene matches: 8. The germline V gene has CDR1 MRHNA and CDR2 SNTAGT. CDR3 in DNA: TGTGCCAGCAGTGCCGCTAGCGGAGCGCCCTACGAGCAGTACTTC. Residues: CASSAASGAPYEQYF.

This rearrangement joins TRBV7-8 to TRBJ1-5, with D perhaps TRBD1 (6 bases). Trimming took off 1 base at V and 4 bases at J, with 11 bases between the two ends. Germline V lookup: CDR1 SGHVS, CDR2 FQNEAQ. This CDR3 is built from 15 residues. Here the CDR3 DNA reads TGTGCCAGCAGCTTAGACCCTCAGGGGAATCAGCCCCAGCATTTT. Protein: CASSLDPQGNQPQHF.

The chain links TRBV5-1 to TRBJ2-6, with 10 bases that match TRBD2. The CDR3 is made up of 21 amino acids. J gave up 1 base and V 3 bases, and 16 bases lay outside the gene matches. Germline values: CDR1 SGHRS, CDR2 YFSETQ. The CDR3 reads CASSSRGAGGPNHSGANVLTF. CDR3 sequence (DNA): TGCGCCAGCAGCTCTCGTGGAGCGGGAGGGCCGAACCATTCTGGGGCCAACGTCCTGACTTTC.

This chain links TRBV28 with TRBJ1-5; D remains unclear. The V gene's germline CDR1 is MDHEN and CDR2 SYDVKM. This CDR3 contains 12 residues. V was pared by 10 bases and J by 3 bases, with 10 bases between. The CDR3 protein is CATGRLNQPQHF. The CDR3 nucleotides read TGTGCCACGGGTAGGCTCAATCAGCCCCAGCATTTT. The variable domain in full, completed from reference TRBV28 and TRBJ1-5, reads DVKVTQSSRYLVKRTGEKVFLECVQDMDHENMFWYRQDPGLGLRLIYFSYDVKMKEKGDIPEGYSVSREKKERFSLILESASTNQTSMYLCATGRLNQPQHFGDGTRLSIL.

This sequence joins TRBV11-2 and TRBJ1-2; TRBD1 agrees at 8 bases. V shed 1 base and J 5 bases; nucleotides not matched to a gene: 12. This CDR3 region has 17 residues. Germline V CDR1 and CDR2: SGHAT, FQNNGV. CDR3: CASSLGVDDRGGYGYTF. CDR3 DNA sequence: TGTGCCAGCAGCTTAGGTGTGGATGACAGGGGTGGATATGGCTACACCTTC.

V usage is TRBV27 and J usage is TRBJ1-1, with 7 bases identical to TRBD1. Per the germline V gene, CDR1 is MNHEY and CDR2 is SMNVEV (reference sequence). V trimming: 6 bases; J trimming: 0 bases; junction bases outside the gene matches: 4. The CDR3 is 14 amino acids. For the CDR3, the DNA is TGTGCCAGCAGGGTGGGACAGATGAACACTGAAGCTTTCTTT. It yields the protein CASRVGQMNTEAFF.

This rearrangement joins TRBV6-4 to TRBJ1-2, with D hard to call. The CDR3 has 14 residues. CDR1 and CDR2 (germline): MRHNA, SNTAGT. V lost 7 bases, J lost 5 bases, and 17 bases lay in between. As DNA, the CDR3 is TGTGCCAGCACCCCCGATAGGCAGAATTATGGCTACACCTTC. Its translation is CASTPDRQNYGYTF.

The chain recombines TRBV27 with TRBJ2-3; TRBD2 aligns across 10 bases. Germline V gives CDR1 MNHEY, CDR2 SMNVEV (reference sequence). With V trimmed by 6 bases and J by 5 bases, 8 bases remained unmatched. The CDR3 sequence is 15 residues long. CDR3 amino acids: CASSLSGRAKDTQYF. Here the CDR3 DNA reads TGTGCCAGCAGCCTCAGCGGGAGGGCCAAAGATACGCAGTATTTT.

The chain employs TRBV28 and TRBJ1-3; D is perhaps TRBD1 (5 bases). V was clipped by 3 bases and J by 0 bases, with 12 bases between them. This CDR3 spans 16 amino acids. Germline V lookup: CDR1 MDHEN, CDR2 SYDVKM. CDR3 coding DNA: TGTGCCAGCAGTTTGGGGGGACTATACTCTGGAAACACCATATATTTT. It is translated as CASSLGGLYSGNTIYF.

This clone was counted between two and nine times. This chain uses TRBV11-3 with TRBJ2-2; a possible D gene is TRBD1 (6 bases). V was pared by 2 bases and J by 6 bases, with 10 bases between. CDR1 and CDR2 (germline): SGHNT, YENEEA. CDR3 length: 14 residues. As DNA, the CDR3 is TGTGCCAGCAGCTTACTCTCAGGGGCCGGGGAGCTGTTTTTT. It specifies CASSLLSGAGELFF.

The chain is built from TRBV6-5 and TRBJ2-5; 8 bases align to TRBD1. The V and J ends lost 6 bases and 3 bases, in that order; junction bases with no gene match: 9. CDR1 and CDR2 (germline): MNHEY, SVGAGI. This CDR3 spans 15 amino acids. For the CDR3, the DNA is TGTGCCAGCAGCCCGGGAGCGACAGGGGAAGAGACCCAGTACTTC. Amino acid sequence: CASSPGATGEETQYF.

The chain recombines TRBV28 with TRBJ1-1, with TRBD1 matching 7 bases. V lost 6 bases and J lost 4; bases outside the gene matches: 5. The length of the CDR3 is 13 residues. The germline V gene encodes CDR1 MDHEN and CDR2 SYDVKM. The DNA for the CDR3 is TGTGCCAGCAGAACAGGGGAGAGCACTGAAGCTTTCTTT. It yields the protein CASRTGESTEAFF.

This clone appeared a few times. The CDR3 DNA is TGCGCCAGCAGTTCAGACGGGGCTTACTCTGGAAACACCATATATTTT. It codes for CASSSDGAYSGNTIYF. V is TRBV5-1 and J is TRBJ1-3, with D possibly TRBD1 on 5 matching bases. Per the germline V gene, CDR1 is SGHRS and CDR2 is YFSETQ. The ends were cut back, 5 bases at V and 0 bases at J, with 15 bases in the middle. This CDR3 contains 16 residues.

J is TRBJ1-2 and V is TRBV4-1; D remains ambiguous. Germline V gene data show CDR1 as MGHRA and CDR2 as YSYEKL. CDR3 length: 13 amino acids. V was trimmed by 3 bases and J by 5 bases, leaving 10 bases between them. In DNA, the CDR3 is TGCGCCAGCAGCCACGGCAGCGATTATGGCTACACCTTC. This encodes CASSHGSDYGYTF.

This clone appeared a single time. The chain couples TRBV6-1 to TRBJ2-1; no definite D call. Germline V gene sequence: CDR1 MNHNS, CDR2 SASEGT. The V gene lost 11 bases and the J gene lost 9 bases, with 20 bases spanning the gap. The length of the CDR3 is 13 residues. The CDR3 sequence: CAALQPVVAEQFF. As DNA, the CDR3 is TGTGCCGCCCTGCAACCAGTGGTCGCTGAGCAGTTCTTC.

J is TRBJ2-7 and V is TRBV6-5; 7 bases match TRBD1. Germline CDR1 and CDR2: MNHEY and SVGAGI. The ends lost 7 bases at V and 0 bases at J; junction bases unmatched: 9. There are 15 residues in the CDR3. The CDR3 reads CASTKGTVGSYEQYF. CDR3 nucleotides: TGTGCCAGCACTAAAGGGACAGTCGGCTCCTACGAGCAGTACTTC.

This chain joins TRBV6-6 and TRBJ2-7, with 12 bases lining up with TRBD2. Germline V CDR1 and CDR2: MNHNY, SVGAGI (reference sequence). The ends lost 4 bases at V and 3 bases at J; junction bases unmatched: 7. There are 16 residues in the CDR3. The CDR3 DNA sequence: TGTGCCAGCAGTTTAAGGACTAGCGGGACCCTCTACGAGCAGTACTTC. Protein product: CASSLRTSGTLYEQYF.

J is TRBJ1-6 and V is TRBV2; 9 bases are shared with TRBD1. Germline V gene data show CDR1 as SNHLY and CDR2 as FYNNEI. V dropped 3 bases and J dropped 0; count of bases not matched to a gene: 3. The CDR3 is 17 amino acids. CDR3 region: CASSETGGSSYNSPLHF. CDR3 bases: TGTGCCAGCAGTGAGACAGGGGGTAGCTCCTATAATTCACCCCTCCACTTT.

This chain joins TRBV29-1 and TRBJ2-5; perhaps TRBD2 as D (5 bases). Trimming removed 0 bases from V and 5 bases from J, with 16 bases in between. This CDR3 is 15 amino acids long. The germline V gene encodes CDR1 SQVTM and CDR2 ANQGSEA. In DNA form, the CDR3 reads TGCAGCGTTGAAGATCCTAAACTAGGAGGCGAGACCCAGTACTTC. Amino acid sequence: CSVEDPKLGGETQYF.

This chain joins TRBV25-1 and TRBJ2-3; D could derive from TRBD1 or TRBD2 (7 bases each). In germline, CDR1 is MGHDK, CDR2 SYGVNS. V was pared by 0 bases and J by 1 base, with 17 bases between. The CDR3 loop spans 18 amino acids. The chain's CDR3 is CASSEYGQGGLGTDTQYF. Written as DNA, the CDR3 is TGTGCCAGCAGTGAATATGGGCAGGGGGGGCTTGGCACAGATACGCAGTATTTT.

This sequence joins TRBV2 and TRBJ2-2, with 9 positions matching TRBD2. This CDR3 comprises 16 residues. Germline-derived CDR1 and CDR2 are SNHLY and FYNNEI. The V gene end was trimmed by 3 bases and the J gene end by 0 bases; junction bases not matched to a gene: 2. The CDR3 bases are TGTGCCAGCAGTGACCCTAGCGGGGCGAACACCGGGGAGCTGTTTTTT. This translates into CASSDPSGANTGELFF.

The chain couples TRBV18 to TRBJ2-7; either TRBD1 or TRBD2 may fit D (5 bases each). Trimming stripped 3 bases from V and 2 bases from J, with 11 bases between. The CDR3 has 14 amino acids. From germline, CDR1 is KGHSH and CDR2 LQKENI. The CDR3 region has the DNA TGTGCCAGCTCACCCGGGGCAGAAACCTACGAGCAGTACTTC. Protein: CASSPGAETYEQYF.

The rearrangement joins TRBV28 to TRBJ2-1; 9 nucleotides line up with TRBD1. The CDR3 extends over 12 amino acids. V shed 6 bases, J shed 13 bases, and the junction held 7 bases outside the gene matches. In germline, CDR1 is MDHEN, CDR2 SYDVKM. CDR3 loop: CASSPGQGSQFF. The CDR3 DNA is TGTGCCAGCAGCCCGGGACAGGGTAGTCAGTTCTTC.

This sequence joins TRBV6-5 and TRBJ2-2, with TRBD2 identical over 8 bases. V was pared by 9 bases and J by 5 bases, with 5 bases of the junction left unmatched. This CDR3 region has 13 residues. The germline CDR1 and CDR2 sequences are MNHEY and SVGAGI. The CDR3 DNA reads as TGTGCCAGTAGGAAGCGGGAGACCGGGGAGCTGTTTTTT. Its protein is CASRKRETGELFF.

CDR3 DNA: TGTGCCACCAGCAGAGATCGGGGCCCCTACGAGCAGTACTTC. It is translated as CATSRDRGPYEQYF. This chain links TRBV15 with TRBJ2-7; D may be TRBD1 or TRBD2 (5 bases each). The CDR3 is made up of 14 amino acids. V was cut by 0 bases and J by 2 bases, with 8 bases left in between. Germline CDR1 is LNHNV and CDR2 is YYDKDF (reference sequence).

This clone was observed once. This CDR3 is CASRMNTEAFF. The CDR3 DNA is TGCGCCAGCAGAATGAACACTGAAGCTTTCTTT. The V and J genes are TRBV5-1 and TRBJ1-1; D is unclear. Germline lookup yields CDR1 SGHRS and CDR2 YFSETQ. Deletions cut 5 bases from V and 0 bases from J, with 2 bases between. The CDR3 loop spans 11 amino acids.

The V and J genes are TRBV7-6 and TRBJ1-4; D might be TRBD1 (6 bases). This CDR3 has 16 amino acids. Trimming removed 4 bases at V and 1 base at J, with 13 bases between. Per the germline V gene, CDR1 is SGHVS and CDR2 is FNYEAQ. The CDR3 DNA is TGTGCCAGCAGCTCCCAAGAGACAGGAACTAATGAAAAACTGTTTTTT. It encodes CASSSQETGTNEKLFF.

V usage is TRBV11-3 and J usage is TRBJ1-4, with D hard to call. The CDR3 consists of 8 residues. Deletions cut 3 bases from V and 16 bases from J, with 3 bases between. Germline CDR1 and CDR2: SGHNT and YENEEA. In DNA, the CDR3 is TGTGCCAGCAGCTTGGAGTTTTTT. It specifies CASSLEFF.

Points on this clone: At one end, the junction sequence differs from germline, possibly due to a read error. The chain employs TRBV27 and TRBJ1-2, with TRBD1 matching 8 bases. This CDR3 spans 14 amino acids. Germline V gene lookup returns CDR1 MNHEY and CDR2 SMNVEV (reference sequence). CDR3 sequence: CASSTSRTGSDPAF. The CDR3 DNA reads as TGTGCCAGCAGTACCTCTCGGACAGGGTCAGATCCCGCCTTC.